The rows below give T cell receptor beta chains drawn from one sample of a study of T cell responses to AZD1222 COVID-19 vaccine. TCRdb's copy holds only in-frame clones and misses some; the assay was immunoSEQ multiplex PCR. This table holds about 220,000 clones, under 95% found once. Here the sequenced sample was peripheral blood, taken on day 0 of MenACWY control vaccination. The source of these receptors is an adult in good health. Each CDR3 is given with its conserved first and last residue. D genes are given only for firm matches.

TRBV9	-	TRBJ1-3	CASSDRSSGNTIYF
TRBV12-3/TRBV12-4	TRBD1	TRBJ1-1	CASRGQIEAFF
TRBV7-9	TRBD2	TRBJ2-3	CASSRGTTTRDTQYF
TRBV6-6	-	TRBJ1-1	CASSYSIGGRGTEAFF
TRBV29-1	-	TRBJ2-1	CSVEDLAPGGSYNEQFF
TRBV6-6	-	TRBJ2-5	CASRHGAGTETQYF
TRBV2	TRBD1	TRBJ1-1	CATGAMNTEAFF
TRBV19	-	TRBJ1-5	CASSIGGTRLNQPQHF
TRBV2	-	TRBJ1-2	CASSPQDYGYTF
TRBV10-2	-	TRBJ1-5	CASSDGHGYNQPQHF
TRBV10-3	TRBD1	TRBJ2-5	CAISDRTGRETQYF
TRBV4-2	-	TRBJ1-2	CASSHTQYGYTF
TRBV21-1	-	TRBJ1-1	CASSKRLGTAFF
TRBV28	-	TRBJ1-2	CASSRANYGYTF
TRBV11-2	-	TRBJ2-5	CASSLGGGSQETQYF
TRBV19	-	TRBJ1-1	CASSIWGDTEAFF
TRBV29-1	-	TRBJ1-1	CSVGTGWQSEAFF
TRBV10-3	-	TRBJ2-7	CAISDHRVVYEQYF
TRBV18	-	TRBJ1-2	CASSPTGLKGNYGYTF
TRBV9	-	TRBJ1-5	CASSPRDGPNQPQHF
TRBV30	TRBD1	TRBJ2-7	CAWSRDRLYEQYF
TRBV6-5	-	TRBJ2-7	CASSPSGAGSYEQYF
TRBV2	TRBD1	TRBJ2-1	CASSEPGQGYGNEQFF
TRBV27	-	TRBJ1-1	CASSTLAGNTEAFF
TRBV19	TRBD2	TRBJ2-6	CASRKTSGPSGGANVLTF
TRBV27	-	TRBJ1-1	CASSLNSPGQTNTEAFF
TRBV5-8	-	TRBJ1-5	CASSLRRLSNQPQHF
TRBV6-5	-	TRBJ1-1	CASTVSQANTEAFF
TRBV7-9	TRBD1	TRBJ1-1	CASSLTGRVTEAFF
TRBV6-5	-	TRBJ2-7	CASSLGTPAEQYF
TRBV6-5	-	TRBJ1-1	CASSYSRTLNTEAFF
TRBV5-4	-	TRBJ2-3	CASSPGRGDTQYF
TRBV18	TRBD1	TRBJ2-5	CASSPNRGETQYF
TRBV3-1/TRBV3-2	-	TRBJ2-5	CASSQDGGWLETQYF
TRBV3-1/TRBV3-2	-	TRBJ1-6	CASSQVTLRDSPLHF
TRBV9	-	TRBJ1-3	CASSLVPGQGNSGNTIYF
TRBV18	TRBD1	TRBJ1-1	CASSPGQDVGGAFF
TRBV30	TRBD1	TRBJ2-2	CAWWGTGGAGELFF
TRBV4-2	-	TRBJ1-3	CASSQDFSGVDTIYF
TRBV28	-	TRBJ1-1	CAANGVNTEAFF
TRBV19	TRBD1	TRBJ1-6	CASKIDRVNSPLHF
TRBV19	-	TRBJ1-2	CASSTTGINYGYTF
TRBV19	-	TRBJ1-6	CASKERAYNSPLHF
TRBV15	-	TRBJ1-2	CATSSGPWGYTF
TRBV10-3	-	TRBJ1-1	CAISRINTEAFF
TRBV6-5	-	TRBJ1-6	CASSYSINSPLHF
TRBV19	TRBD1	TRBJ1-1	CASSLGQLNTEAFF
TRBV30	-	TRBJ1-5	CAWSGGGNQPQHF
TRBV25-1	TRBD1	TRBJ2-5	CASSEQGAGQETQYF
TRBV30	TRBD2	TRBJ2-1	CAWSPLPGTSGGLSSYNEQFF
TRBV5-4	-	TRBJ1-6	CASNLGEGYNSPLHF
TRBV7-8	-	TRBJ1-5	CASSEWGNQPQHF
TRBV27	-	TRBJ2-7	CASSFIGGGGNEQYF
TRBV5-1	-	TRBJ1-1	CASSKSRTAMNTEAFF
TRBV5-4	TRBD1	TRBJ1-2	CASSQGQGRDNYGYTF
TRBV7-2	-	TRBJ2-3	CASSPGGTSVDTQYF
TRBV20-1	-	TRBJ2-3	CSASPTGRPDTQYF
TRBV3-1/TRBV3-2	TRBD2	TRBJ2-1	CASRGLAGGPVYNEQFF
TRBV3-1/TRBV3-2	TRBD2	TRBJ2-3	CASSQGKRGTLDTQYF